Listed here are 13 T cell receptor beta chains from one sample, sequenced in a study of CD8+ T cells in alopecia areata. This sample's treatment: oral pan-JAK inhibitor, 5-10 mg twice daily. Reverse transcription of extracted RNA yielded cDNA, which provided the sequencing template. The repertoire was sequenced with immunoSEQ multiplex PCR; TCRdb's copy has only in-frame clones and lacks some. The sample has around 140,000 clones; nearly 55% are singletons. The sample was CD8+ T cells sorted from blood, taken at week 4, from a patient treated with tofacitinib. Receptors originate from a human donor with alopecia areata.

V is TRBV29-1 and J is TRBJ2-7; D may be TRBD2 (7 bases). V was cut by 3 bases and J by 3 bases, with 15 bases left in between. From germline, CDR1 is SQVTM and CDR2 ANQGSEA. The CDR3 spans 14 residues. For the CDR3, the DNA is TGCAGCGTTGATTCGGCAGGGGAGGGCTACGAGCAGTACTTC. It specifies CSVDSAGEGYEQYF.

This clone showed up just a few times. J is TRBJ2-5 and V is TRBV4-1; D call uncertain. Germline V gives CDR1 MGHRA, CDR2 YSYEKL. The germline V and J ends were trimmed by 4 bases and 9 bases, with 15 bases remaining between them. CDR3 length equals 13 residues. Here the CDR3 DNA reads TGCGCCAGCAGCCCCGAGGATTTTGCGGCCCAGTACTTC. Amino acid sequence: CASSPEDFAAQYF.

This chain joins TRBV29-1 and TRBJ1-1; 9 positions match TRBD1. The ends lost 4 bases at V and 7 bases at J; junction bases unmatched: 16. The CDR3 spans 16 residues. Germline CDR1 SQVTM, CDR2 ANQGSEA. DNA of the CDR3: TGCAGCGTTGGGGCTGGACAGGGGATAAGGCAGGATGAAGCTTTCTTT. Its protein product is CSVGAGQGIRQDEAFF.

The J gene is TRBJ2-7, the V gene TRBV29-1, with 7 bases lining up with TRBD2. Losses at the gene ends were 1 base for V and 3 bases for J; bases not matched to a gene: 6. CDR3 length: 14 amino acids. Germline V CDR1 and CDR2: SQVTM, ANQGSEA. CDR3 in amino acids: CSVEVRRGDYEQYF. The CDR3 region has the DNA TGCAGCGTTGAAGTTCGCCGGGGGGACTACGAGCAGTACTTC.

The V gene is TRBV27, the J gene TRBJ2-7; D is perhaps TRBD1 (6 bases). Per the germline V gene, CDR1 is MNHEY and CDR2 is SMNVEV (reference sequence). The V end lost 5 bases, the J end lost 3 bases, and 11 bases lay between the germline ends. The length of the CDR3 is 13 residues. The CDR3 loop is CASSLIQGYEQYF. The CDR3 DNA reads TGTGCCAGCAGTCTCATACAGGGCTACGAGCAGTACTTC.

This clone was observed a single time. The CDR3 loop is CASSPPSGVETQYF. The CDR3 nucleotides are TGTGCCAGCAGCCCCCCGTCAGGGGTGGAGACCCAGTACTTC. The J gene is TRBJ2-5, the V gene TRBV5-6, with D possibly being TRBD1 (6 bases). CDR1 is SGHDT and CDR2 is YYEEEE in the germline V gene. The V end was cut by 4 bases, the J end by 5 bases, with 15 bases between. The CDR3 extends over 14 amino acids. Based on the CDR3 plus reference TRBV5-6 and TRBJ2-5, the full variable domain is DAGVTQSPTHLIKTRGQQVTLRCSPKSGHDTVSWYQQALGQGPQFIFQYYEEEERQRGNFPDRFSGHQFPNYSSELNVNALLLGDSALYLCASSPPSGVETQYFGPGTRLLVL.

V and J are TRBV11-1 and TRBJ2-7; 8 positions agree with TRBD1. V gave up 3 bases and J gave up 3 bases; unmatched junction bases: 1. CDR1 is SGHAT and CDR2 is FQDESV in the germline V gene (reference sequence). This CDR3 spans 13 amino acids. The CDR3 sequence: CASSFGTGYEQYF. In DNA, the CDR3 is TGTGCCAGCAGCTTTGGGACAGGCTACGAGCAGTACTTC.

With regard to this clone: This same CDR3 is encoded by further DNA sequences in the sample. The chain is built from TRBV5-6 and TRBJ2-2; D remains ambiguous. V was trimmed by 1 base and J by 1 base, leaving 8 bases between them. The CDR3 runs 15 residues. Germline values: CDR1 SGHDT, CDR2 YYEEEE. The CDR3 loop is CASSLKGRNTGELFF. In DNA, the CDR3 is TGTGCCAGCAGCTTGAAGGGTCGGAACACCGGGGAGCTGTTTTTT.

This clone was recorded a few times. The CDR3 is CSVISIISGANVLTF. The DNA of the CDR3 is TGCAGCGTTATCTCGATCATCTCTGGGGCCAACGTCCTGACTTTC. V and J are TRBV29-1 and TRBJ2-6; no clear D gene. V was trimmed by 5 bases and J by 0 bases, leaving 11 bases between them. Looked up from germline, CDR1 is SQVTM and CDR2 is ANQGSEA. The CDR3 runs 15 residues.

The chain is built from TRBV4-1 and TRBJ2-3, with D possibly matching TRBD2 (6 bases). Per germline, CDR1 MGHRA and CDR2 YSYEKL. The CDR3 is 18 amino acids. V was pared by 0 bases and J by 1 base, with 17 bases between. As DNA, the CDR3 is TGCGCCAGCAGCCAAGATGACCTTCGGGACTTAGGCACAGATACGCAGTATTTT. Translating gives CASSQDDLRDLGTDTQYF.

The genes are TRBV9 and TRBJ2-1; D is unresolved. The CDR3 is 11 residues long. V was pared by 3 bases and J by 9 bases, with 7 bases between. The germline V gene encodes CDR1 SGDLS and CDR2 YYNGEE. CDR3 bases: TGTGCCAGCAGCGCCGGATTTGAGCAGTTCTTC. Amino acid sequence: CASSAGFEQFF.

The table lists this clone with a few counts. The chain has TRBV29-1 and TRBJ2-7; a possible D gene is TRBD1 (6 bases). Deletions cut 1 base from V and 7 bases from J, with 14 bases between. Germline CDR1 SQVTM, CDR2 ANQGSEA. The CDR3 extends over 13 amino acids. CDR3 bases: TGCAGCGTTGAAGGTCAGGGGATGTGGGAGCAGTACTTC. Residues: CSVEGQGMWEQYF.

DNA of the CDR3: TGTGCCAGCACCCCACTGATGAACACTGAAGCTTTCTTT. It encodes CASTPLMNTEAFF. V usage is TRBV6-5 and J usage is TRBJ1-1; D remains ambiguous. There are 13 residues in the CDR3. Germline loops: CDR1 MNHEY, CDR2 SVGAGI. Trimming took 7 bases from V and 0 from J, leaving 9 bases between them.